A selection of T cell receptor beta chains follows, all from one sample in a study of molecular identifiers for immune sequencing clone quantification. TCRdb fed the PCR reads into MiXCR, producing one record per CDR3 protein. This sample has under 600,000 distinct CDR3 sequences, with under 30% found just once. The sample comprised naive CD8+ T cells from blood, with Jurkat cell RNA spiked in. The receptors here all came from a human donor in good health. Some libraries in this study had Jurkat cell RNA spiked in. Both conserved end residues are part of each CDR3. Each record gives: D gene, CDR3 length, V gene, J gene, clone size, CDR3 DNA, CDR3 protein. A D gene is named only where the DNA matches it firmly. Rows may omit the clone size; those that give it use once, few, many or a size class.

.	13	TRBV4-1	TRBJ2-3	.	TGCGCCCGCAACTCCCTTTCCCCCGCTACGCAGTATTTT	CARNSLSPATQYF
TRBD1	17	TRBV19	TRBJ2-3	few	TGTGCCAGTAGTATGGAAGGGACAGGCCTATTTGGTGATACGCAGTATTTT	CASSMEGTGLFGDTQYF
.	13	TRBV29-1	TRBJ2-2	many	TGCAGCGTTGAAGGTCCGAACACCGGGGAGCTGTTTTTT	CSVEGPNTGELFF
TRBD2	15	TRBV30	TRBJ2-5	few	TGTGCCTGGAGTGTAGGTTCGGGAGGGCCGGTGACCCAGTACTTC	CAWSVGSGGPVTQYF
TRBD1	16	TRBV4-1	TRBJ2-2	few	TGCGCCAGCAGCCCCCTAACCGGGACAGGGGCCGGGGAGCTGTTTTTT	CASSPLTGTGAGELFF
.	12	TRBV7-9	TRBJ2-1	many	TGTGCCAGCAGCTCGCTGCGGGGTACGGAGTTCTTC	CASSSLRGTEFF
.	13	TRBV5-6	TRBJ2-7	.	TGTGCCAGCAGCCCGGGACATATTAACGAGCAGTACTTC	CASSPGHINEQYF
.	17	TRBV2	TRBJ1-2	many	TGTGCCAGCAGTGAAGCGCTTCTGTCAGCGAGTAACTATGGCTACACCTTC	CASSEALLSASNYGYTF
TRBD2	16	TRBV20-1	TRBJ2-1	.	TGCAGTGCTAGAGATGGGACTAGCGGACCCTACAATGAGCAGTTCTTC	CSARDGTSGPYNEQFF
TRBD2	15	TRBV10-3	TRBJ2-3	.	TGTGCCATCAGCGGGACTAGCGGTCCCACAGATACGCAGTATTTT	CAISGTSGPTDTQYF
TRBD1	16	TRBV12-3/TRBV12-4	TRBJ1-2	.	TGTGCCAGCAGTTTCGGGGTCGGACAGGGGGCGGTTGGCTACACCTTC	CASSFGVGQGAVGYTF
TRBD2	15	TRBV7-6	TRBJ2-3	.	TGTGCCAGCAGCGTTAGCGGGGGGTTCAGATACGTGCAGTATTTT	CASSVSGGFRYVQYF
TRBD1	17	TRBV6-6	TRBJ2-7	many	TGTGCCAGCAGTTACTCGTTGCAGGGGGTGACCTCCTACGAGCAGTACTTC	CASSYSLQGVTSYEQYF
.	14	TRBV7-9	TRBJ1-1	.	TGTGCCAGCAGCTACGTGAGACCGAACACTGAAGCTTTCTTT	CASSYVRPNTEAFF
.	15	TRBV7-9	TRBJ2-7	few	TGTGCCAGCAGCTTAGGGGCCAGACTATCCTACGAGCAGTACTTC	CASSLGARLSYEQYF
TRBD2	18	TRBV20-1	TRBJ2-2	.	TGCAGTGCTAGAGACCTTATACTAGCGGGAGATGGCACCGGGGAGCTGTTTTTT	CSARDLILAGDGTGELFF
TRBD1	17	TRBV3-1	TRBJ2-5	.	TGTGCCAGCAGCCAAGTGATGGGGACAGGGATGCAAGAGACCCAGTACTTC	CASSQVMGTGMQETQYF
.	14	TRBV6-6	TRBJ2-7	few	TGTGCCAGCAGTAACCCCGGGGCCACCTACGAGCAGTACTTC	CASSNPGATYEQYF
.	16	TRBV7-9	TRBJ2-7	few	TGTGCCAGCAGCTCGCCCAGGGGCTTCAGCTCCTACGAGCAGTACTTC	CASSSPRGFSSYEQYF
.	13	TRBV6-5	TRBJ2-2	.	TGTGCCAGCAGTACCCCCGGGACCGGGGAGCTGTTTTTT	CASSTPGTGELFF
.	12	TRBV20-1	TRBJ2-3	many	TGCAGTGCTAGAGATATAACAGATACGCAGTATTTT	CSARDITDTQYF
TRBD2	17	TRBV10-2	TRBJ2-3	.	TGCGCCAGCAGTGAGTACCCCGGGACTAGCGGTCCGGGTATGCAGTATTTT	CASSEYPGTSGPGMQYF
.	13	TRBV4-3	TRBJ2-7	few	TGCGCCAGCAGCCTGGATAGGATCCACGAGCAGTACTTC	CASSLDRIHEQYF
TRBD2	15	TRBV7-3	TRBJ2-1	many	TGTGCCAGCAGATTAGCGGGAACAGCCTACAATGAGCAGTTCTTC	CASRLAGTAYNEQFF
.	15	TRBV19	TRBJ1-2	few	TGTGCCAGTAGTGCAGACATGGGCACCAACTATGGCTACACCTTC	CASSADMGTNYGYTF
.	13	TRBV29-1	TRBJ2-5	.	TGCAGCGTTGAAATTGGGACTGCAGAGACCCAGTACTTC	CSVEIGTAETQYF
.	15	TRBV10-3	TRBJ1-1	.	TGTGCCATCAGTGAGTCCGGGGTAGGGGCCACTGAAGCTTTCTTT	CAISESGVGATEAFF
.	14	TRBV13	TRBJ2-7	few	TGTGCCAGCAGCTTATTCGGGTCTGGTATGGATCAGTACTTC	CASSLFGSGMDQYF
.	13	TRBV5-4	TRBJ2-1	.	TGTGCCAGCAGCCATGGACTGTACAATGAGCAGTTCTTC	CASSHGLYNEQFF
TRBD1	14	TRBV19	TRBJ2-7	many	TGCGCCAGCAGCCCCGGGACAGCCTCCTACGAGCAGTACTTC	CASSPGTASYEQYF
.	12	TRBV6-6	TRBJ1-1	many	TGTGCCAGCAGTTACTCATTGATTGAAGCTTTCTTT	CASSYSLIEAFF
.	13	TRBV14	TRBJ1-1	.	TGTGCCGGCAGCCAAGAGGCTACGTTTGAAGCTTTCTTT	CAGSQEATFEAFF
.	12	TRBV6-5	TRBJ2-7	few	TGTGCCAGCAGTTATTCAGAACCGGGACAAACCTTC	CASSYSEPGQTF
TRBD1	16	TRBV5-5	TRBJ1-1	few	TGTGCCACGACAGGACAATTCGGACAGGCCGATACGGAAGCTTTCTTT	CATTGQFGQADTEAFF
.	15	TRBV5-6	TRBJ1-2	few	TGTGCCAGCTCTACCGGGGGAATTGCCGCCGATGGCTACACCTTC	CASSTGGIAADGYTF
.	15	TRBV28	TRBJ2-1	many	TGTGCCAGCTTGAGTTTCAGGGCCACCTACAATGAGCAGTTCTTC	CASLSFRATYNEQFF
.	11	TRBV6-5	TRBJ2-1	few	TGTGCCAGCACCATCGGCCTTGAGGAGTTCTTC	CASTIGLEEFF
TRBD2	16	TRBV5-1	TRBJ2-1	few	TGCGCCAGCAGCCCGGAGGGGACTACCACCTACAATGAGCAGTTCTTC	CASSPEGTTTYNEQFF
.	12	TRBV5-1	TRBJ2-3	many	TGCGCCAGCAGCTCCAACACAGATACGCAGTATTTT	CASSSNTDTQYF